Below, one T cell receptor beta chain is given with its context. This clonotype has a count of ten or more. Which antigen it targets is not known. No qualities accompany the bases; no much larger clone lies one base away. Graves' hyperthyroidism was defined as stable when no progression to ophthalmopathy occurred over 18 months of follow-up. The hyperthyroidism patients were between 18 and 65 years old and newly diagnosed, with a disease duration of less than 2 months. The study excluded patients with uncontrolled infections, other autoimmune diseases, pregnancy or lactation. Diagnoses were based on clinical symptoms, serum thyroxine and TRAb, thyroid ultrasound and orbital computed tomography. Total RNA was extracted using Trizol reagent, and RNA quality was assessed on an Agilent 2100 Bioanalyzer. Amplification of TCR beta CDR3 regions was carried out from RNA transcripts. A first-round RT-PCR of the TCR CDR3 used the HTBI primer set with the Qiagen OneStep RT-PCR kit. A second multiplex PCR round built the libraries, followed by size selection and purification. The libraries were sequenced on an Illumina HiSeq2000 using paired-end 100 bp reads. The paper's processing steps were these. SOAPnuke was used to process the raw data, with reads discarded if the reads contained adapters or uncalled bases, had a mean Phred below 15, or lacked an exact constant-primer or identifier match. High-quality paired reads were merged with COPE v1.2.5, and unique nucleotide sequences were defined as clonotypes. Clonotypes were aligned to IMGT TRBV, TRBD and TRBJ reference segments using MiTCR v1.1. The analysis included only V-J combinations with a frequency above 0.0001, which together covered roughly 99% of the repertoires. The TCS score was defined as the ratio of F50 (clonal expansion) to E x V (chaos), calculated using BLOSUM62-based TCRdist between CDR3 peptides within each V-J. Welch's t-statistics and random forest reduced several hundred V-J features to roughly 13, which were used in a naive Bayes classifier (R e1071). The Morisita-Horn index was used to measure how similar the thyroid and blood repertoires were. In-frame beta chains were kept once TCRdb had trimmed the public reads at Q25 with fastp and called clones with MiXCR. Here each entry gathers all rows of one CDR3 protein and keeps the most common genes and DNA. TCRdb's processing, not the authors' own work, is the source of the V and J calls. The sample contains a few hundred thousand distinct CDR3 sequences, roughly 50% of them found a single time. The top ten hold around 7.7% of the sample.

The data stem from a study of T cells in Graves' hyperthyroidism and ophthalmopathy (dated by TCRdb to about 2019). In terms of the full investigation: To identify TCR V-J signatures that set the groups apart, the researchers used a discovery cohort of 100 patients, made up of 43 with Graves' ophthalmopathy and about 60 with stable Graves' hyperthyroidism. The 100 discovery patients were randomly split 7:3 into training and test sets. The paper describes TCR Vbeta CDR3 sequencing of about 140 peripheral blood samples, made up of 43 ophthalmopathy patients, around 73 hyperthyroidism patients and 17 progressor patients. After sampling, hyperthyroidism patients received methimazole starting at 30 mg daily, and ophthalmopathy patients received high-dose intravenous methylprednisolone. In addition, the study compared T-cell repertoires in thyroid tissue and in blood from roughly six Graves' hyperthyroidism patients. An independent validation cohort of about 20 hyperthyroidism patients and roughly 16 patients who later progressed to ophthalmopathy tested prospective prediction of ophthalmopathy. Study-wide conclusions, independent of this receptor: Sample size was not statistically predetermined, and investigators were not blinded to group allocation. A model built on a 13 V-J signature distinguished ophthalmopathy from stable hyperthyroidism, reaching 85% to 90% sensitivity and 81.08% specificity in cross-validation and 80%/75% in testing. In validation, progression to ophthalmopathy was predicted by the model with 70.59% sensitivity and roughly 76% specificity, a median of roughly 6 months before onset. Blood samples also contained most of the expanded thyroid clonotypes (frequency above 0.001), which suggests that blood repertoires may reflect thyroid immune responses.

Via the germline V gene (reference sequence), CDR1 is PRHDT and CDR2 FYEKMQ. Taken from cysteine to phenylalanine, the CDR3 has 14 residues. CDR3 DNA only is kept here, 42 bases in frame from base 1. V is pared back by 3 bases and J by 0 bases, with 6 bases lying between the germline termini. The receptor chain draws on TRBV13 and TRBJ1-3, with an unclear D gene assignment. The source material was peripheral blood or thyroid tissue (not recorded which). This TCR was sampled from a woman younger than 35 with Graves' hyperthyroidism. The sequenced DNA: TGTGCCAGCAGCTTCAGAGTCTCTGGAAACACCATATATTTT. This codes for CASSFRVSGNTIYF.